A single sample is the source of the 12 T cell receptor beta chains below, sequenced in a study of Tregs in tolerant kidney transplant recipients. Sequenced by immunoSEQ multiplex PCR; TCRdb stores in-frame clones only, minus some. Its table records 50,000 or so clones. The input for sequencing was CD4+ T cells from blood, taken before the transplant. The receptors derive from a human donor who received a combined kidney and bone marrow transplant.

CDR3 loop: CASSTWDRGRDSPLHF. The CDR3 DNA, read in part, is TGTGCCAGTAGTACCTGGGACAGGGGAAGGGATTCACCC. The chain has TRBV19 and TRBJ1-6; 10 bases match TRBD1. The read terminates 3 residues before the CDR3 end, so the remaining end is supplied by the germline J gene. This CDR3 is built from 16 residues. V was pared by 4 bases and J by 8 bases, with 8 bases of the junction left unmatched. Per the germline V gene, CDR1 is LNHDA and CDR2 is SQIVND (reference sequence).

As concerns this clone: Read coverage stops 3 residues before the CDR3 terminus; the germline J gene supplies the remainder. The chain employs TRBV10-3 and TRBJ2-1; 7 bases align to TRBD1. Germline V gene lookup returns CDR1 ENHRY and CDR2 SYGVKD. Trimming at V came to 1 base and at J to 8 bases, leaving 2 bases not matched to a gene. The CDR3 has 13 amino acids. The CDR3: CAISEYRGDEQFF. The sequenced part of the CDR3 DNA is TGTGCCATCAGTGAGTACAGGGGTGATGAG.

Of note for this clone: The read terminates 3 residues before the CDR3 end, so the remaining end is supplied by the germline J gene. This chain links TRBV20-1 with TRBJ1-5, with 7 bases fitting TRBD1. The CDR3 is made up of 13 amino acids. V lost 5 bases and J lost 7; bases outside the gene matches: 8. The germline gives CDR1 DFQATT, CDR2 SNEGSKA (reference sequence). The DNA read from the CDR3 is TGCAGTGCTCCCGGACAGGCGGCGCAGCCC. Translated, it gives CSAPGQAAQP. The full CDR3 reads CSAPGQAAQPQHF.

Comments on this clone: The CDR3 end lies 3 residues beyond the end of the read and is filled in from the germline J gene. The chain joins TRBV7-2 to TRBJ2-5, with D perhaps matching TRBD1 or TRBD2 (6 bases each). The germline gives CDR1 SGHTA, CDR2 FQGNSA. CDR3 length: 15 amino acids. Trimming removed 2 bases at V and 2 bases at J, with 12 bases between. CDR3 DNA (partial): TGTGCCAGCAGCTTAAGGGGGAGGAGGCAAGAGACC. This translates into CASSLRGRRQET. The entire CDR3 reads CASSLRGRRQETQYF.

To note about this clone: The read terminates 3 residues ahead of where the CDR3 ends, so the germline J gene completes it. The V gene is TRBV6-1, the J gene TRBJ2-3; D unresolved. V dropped 2 bases and J dropped 1 base, with 7 bases sitting between them. The CDR3 sequence is 14 residues long. The germline V gene has CDR1 MNHNS and CDR2 SASEGT. The CDR3 bases that were read are TGTGCCAGCAGTGAAAGCCCACGCACAGATACG. This sequence encodes CASSESPRTDT. The entire CDR3 sequence reads CASSESPRTDTQYF.

For this clone: The missing CDR3 end, 3 residues past where the read stops, is filled in from the germline J gene. The chain couples TRBV18 to TRBJ2-7; TRBD1 matches at 10 bases. The length of the CDR3 is 14 residues. V was clipped by 8 bases and J by 0 bases; unmatched bases: 4. CDR1 KGHSH and CDR2 LQKENI come from the germline V gene. CDR3 sequence: CASGDRGSSYEQYF. The DNA read from the CDR3 is TGTGCCAGCGGGGACAGGGGAAGCTCCTACGAG. Filled out from reference TRBV18 and TRBJ2-7, the complete variable domain reads NAGVMQNPRHLVRRRGQEARLRCSPMKGHSHVYWYRQLPEEGLKFMVYLQKENIIDESGMPKERFSAEFPKEGPSILRIQQVVRGDSAAYFCASGDRGSSYEQYFGPGTRLTVT.

About this clone: Read data end 3 residues before the CDR3 end; the end is taken from the germline J gene. The V gene is TRBV7-8, the J gene TRBJ1-3; D is unclear. The germline V gene encodes CDR1 SGHVS and CDR2 FQNEAQ. The V gene lost 1 base and the J gene lost 0 bases, with 10 bases spanning the gap. The CDR3 loop spans 16 amino acids. The CDR3 DNA, read in part, is TGTGCCAGCAGCTTAGTGTACAGATCCTCTGGAAACACC. Its protein is CASSLVYRSSGNT. The entire CDR3 reads CASSLVYRSSGNTIYF.

The part of the CDR3 DNA that was read is TGTGCCAGTAGTCGCAGGGGGCTGGAGAACACTGAA. Protein: CASSRRGLENTE. The CDR3, in full, reads CASSRRGLENTEAFF. The chain carries TRBV19 and TRBJ1-1; 8 nucleotides match TRBD1. Read data end 3 residues before the CDR3 end; the end is taken from the germline J gene. There are 15 residues in the CDR3. CDR1 and CDR2 (germline): LNHDA, SQIVND (reference sequence). The V and J ends lost 5 bases and 1 base, in that order; junction bases with no gene match: 6.

For this clone: Read coverage stops 3 residues before the CDR3 terminus; the germline J gene supplies the remainder. V gene TRBV7-8 combines with J gene TRBJ2-1; possibly TRBD2 for D (6 bases). The CDR3 has 14 amino acids. V was clipped by 3 bases and J by 7 bases, with 13 bases between them. CDR1 and CDR2 from the germline V gene are SGHVS and FQNEAQ. The CDR3 loop reads CASSFTSFGNEQFF. The DNA read from the CDR3 is TGTGCCAGCAGCTTCACTAGCTTTGGGAATGAG.

This CDR3 is CASSPGQGFAYGYTF. The DNA read from the CDR3 is TGTGCCAGCAGCCCTGGACAGGGATTCGCATATGGC. The chain links TRBV7-2 to TRBJ1-2; 8 nucleotides match TRBD1. The read ends 3 residues early relative to the CDR3; the germline J gene fills the gap. Per the germline V gene, CDR1 is SGHTA and CDR2 is FQGNSA. The length of the CDR3 is 15 residues. V shed 5 bases, J shed 5 bases, and the junction held 10 bases outside the gene matches.

About this clone: The read stops 3 residues short of the end of the CDR3; the missing end is completed from the germline J gene. The V and J genes are TRBV5-1 and TRBJ1-3; D perhaps matches TRBD1 (6 bases). Trimming cost V 5 bases and J 0 bases, with 6 bases left between them. Germline V gives CDR1 SGHRS, CDR2 YFSETQ. This CDR3 contains 13 residues. The CDR3 DNA, read in part, is TGCGCCAGCAGGGACAGCTCTGGAAACACC. Encoded protein: CASRDSSGNT. The entire CDR3 reads CASRDSSGNTIYF.

A remark on this clone: The sequence runs out 3 residues before the end of the CDR3; the remainder is reconstructed from the germline J gene. This chain joins TRBV10-3 and TRBJ2-5; 8 bases align to TRBD1. The CDR3 extends over 15 amino acids. J lost 5 bases, V lost 4 bases, and 9 bases had no gene match. Germline CDR1 and CDR2: ENHRY and SYGVKD. CDR3 bases read: TGTGCCATCAGTGGAGGGACAGGCTCGGGGGAGACC. Translated: CAISGGTGSGET. The whole CDR3 protein is CAISGGTGSGETQYF.